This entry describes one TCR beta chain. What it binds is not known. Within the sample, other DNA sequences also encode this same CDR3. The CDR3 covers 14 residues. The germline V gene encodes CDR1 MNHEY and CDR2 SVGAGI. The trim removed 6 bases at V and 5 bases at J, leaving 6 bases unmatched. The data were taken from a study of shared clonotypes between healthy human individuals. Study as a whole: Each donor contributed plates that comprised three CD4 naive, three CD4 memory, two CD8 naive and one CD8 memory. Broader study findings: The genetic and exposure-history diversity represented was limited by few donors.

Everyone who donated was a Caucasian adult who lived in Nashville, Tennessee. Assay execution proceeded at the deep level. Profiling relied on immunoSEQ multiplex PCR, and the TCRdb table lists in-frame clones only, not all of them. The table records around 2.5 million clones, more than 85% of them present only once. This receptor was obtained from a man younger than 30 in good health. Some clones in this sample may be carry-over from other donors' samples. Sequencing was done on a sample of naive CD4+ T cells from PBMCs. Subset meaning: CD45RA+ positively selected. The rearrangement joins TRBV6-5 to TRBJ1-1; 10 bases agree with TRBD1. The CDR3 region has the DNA TGTGCCAGCAGGCGGGACAGGGGAAGTACTGAAGCTTTCTTT. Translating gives CASRRDRGSTEAFF.